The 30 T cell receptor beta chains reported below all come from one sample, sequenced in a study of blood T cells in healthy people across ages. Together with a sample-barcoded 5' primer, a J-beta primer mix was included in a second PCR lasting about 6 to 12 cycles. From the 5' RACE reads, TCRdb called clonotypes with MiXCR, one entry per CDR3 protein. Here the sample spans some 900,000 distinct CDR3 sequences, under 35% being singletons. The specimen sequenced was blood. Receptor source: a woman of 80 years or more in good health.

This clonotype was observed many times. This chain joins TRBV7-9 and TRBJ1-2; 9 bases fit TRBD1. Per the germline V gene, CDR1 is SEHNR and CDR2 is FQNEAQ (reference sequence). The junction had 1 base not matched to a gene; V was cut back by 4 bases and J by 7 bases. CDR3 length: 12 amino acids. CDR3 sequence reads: CASSSGQGGYTF. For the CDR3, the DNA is TGTGCCAGCAGCTCGGGACAGGGTGGCTACACCTTC.

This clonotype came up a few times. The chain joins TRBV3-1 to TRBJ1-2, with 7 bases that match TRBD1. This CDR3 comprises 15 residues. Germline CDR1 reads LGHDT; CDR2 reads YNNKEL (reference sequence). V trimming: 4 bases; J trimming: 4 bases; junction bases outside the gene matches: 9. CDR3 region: CASSRAGQDSYGYTF. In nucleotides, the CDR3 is TGTGCCAGCAGCCGCGCCGGACAGGACTCCTATGGCTACACCTTC.

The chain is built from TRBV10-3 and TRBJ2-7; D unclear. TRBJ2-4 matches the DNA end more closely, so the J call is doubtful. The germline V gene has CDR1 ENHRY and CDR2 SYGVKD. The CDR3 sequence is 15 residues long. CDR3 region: CAISDRSSPTNIQYF. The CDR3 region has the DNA TGTGCCATCAGTGACCGGTCCTCTCCCACAAACATTCAGTACTTC.

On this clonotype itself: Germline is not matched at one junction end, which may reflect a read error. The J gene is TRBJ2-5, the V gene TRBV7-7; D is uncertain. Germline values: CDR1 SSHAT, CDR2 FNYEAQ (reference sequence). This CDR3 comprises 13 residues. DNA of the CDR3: TGTGCTAGCAGCACCCGACTTCAGGAGACCCAGTACTTC. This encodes CASSTRLQETQYF.

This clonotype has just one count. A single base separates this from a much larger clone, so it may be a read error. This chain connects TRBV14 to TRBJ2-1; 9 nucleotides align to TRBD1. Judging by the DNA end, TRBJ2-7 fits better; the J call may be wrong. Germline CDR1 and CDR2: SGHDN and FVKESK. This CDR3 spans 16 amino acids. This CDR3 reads CASSHTGTGIYNEQYF. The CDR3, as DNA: TGTGCCAGCAGCCACACCGGGACAGGGATCTACAATGAGCAGTACTTC.

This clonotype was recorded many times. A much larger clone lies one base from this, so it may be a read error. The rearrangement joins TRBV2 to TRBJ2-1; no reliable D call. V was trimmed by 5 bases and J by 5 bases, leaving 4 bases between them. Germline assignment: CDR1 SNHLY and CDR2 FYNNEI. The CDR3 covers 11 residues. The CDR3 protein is CASSRDNEQFF. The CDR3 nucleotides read TGTGCCAGCAGTCGGGACAATGAGCAGTTCTTC.

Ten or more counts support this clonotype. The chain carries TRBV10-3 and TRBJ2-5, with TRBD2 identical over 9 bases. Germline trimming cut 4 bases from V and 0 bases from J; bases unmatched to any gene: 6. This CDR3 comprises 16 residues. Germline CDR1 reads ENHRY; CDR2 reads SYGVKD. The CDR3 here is CAISGAAGGYQETQYF. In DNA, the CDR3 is TGTGCCATCAGTGGGGCGGCGGGGGGGTACCAAGAGACCCAGTACTTC.

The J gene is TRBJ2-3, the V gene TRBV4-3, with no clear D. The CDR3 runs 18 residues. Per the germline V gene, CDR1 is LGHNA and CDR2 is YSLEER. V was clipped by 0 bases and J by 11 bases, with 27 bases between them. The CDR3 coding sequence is TGCGCCAGCAGCCAAGACTCCCCACTTAGGGCCCCCCACAATGAGCAGTATTTT. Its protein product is CASSQDSPLRAPHNEQYF.

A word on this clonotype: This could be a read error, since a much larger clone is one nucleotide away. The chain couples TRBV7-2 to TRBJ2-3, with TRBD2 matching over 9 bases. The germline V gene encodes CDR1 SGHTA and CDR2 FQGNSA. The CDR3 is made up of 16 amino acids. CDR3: CASSLWGGGAAETQYF. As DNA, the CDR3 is TGTGCCAGCAGCTTATGGGGCGGGGGGGCGGCAGAGACGCAGTATTTT.

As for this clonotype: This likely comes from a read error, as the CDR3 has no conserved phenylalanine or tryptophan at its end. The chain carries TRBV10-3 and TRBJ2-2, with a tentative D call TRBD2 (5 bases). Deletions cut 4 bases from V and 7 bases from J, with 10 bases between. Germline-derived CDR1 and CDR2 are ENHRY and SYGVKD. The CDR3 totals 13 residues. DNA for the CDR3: TGTGCCATCAGTGCCGAGGGAAACGGGGAGCTGTTTTAT. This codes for CAISAEGNGELFY.

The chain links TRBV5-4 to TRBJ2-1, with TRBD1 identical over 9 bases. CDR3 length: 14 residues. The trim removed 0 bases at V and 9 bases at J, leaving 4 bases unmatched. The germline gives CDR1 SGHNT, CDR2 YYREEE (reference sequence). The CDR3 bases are TGTGCCAGCAGCTTGGAACAGGGGGCAAGTGAGCAGTTCTTC. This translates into CASSLEQGASEQFF. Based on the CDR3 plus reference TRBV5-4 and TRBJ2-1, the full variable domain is ETGVTQSPTHLIKTRGQQVTLRCSSQSGHNTVSWYQQALGQGPQFIFQYYREEENGRGNFPPRFSGLQFPNYSSELNVNALELDDSALYLCASSLEQGASEQFFGPGTRLTVL.

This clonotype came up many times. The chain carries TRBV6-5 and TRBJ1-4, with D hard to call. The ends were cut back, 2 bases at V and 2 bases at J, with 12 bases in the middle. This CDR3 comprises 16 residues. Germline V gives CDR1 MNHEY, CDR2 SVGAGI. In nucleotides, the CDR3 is TGTGCCAGCAGTTACGGCTCCGGGCGGACTAATGAAAAACTGTTTTTT. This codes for CASSYGSGRTNEKLFF.

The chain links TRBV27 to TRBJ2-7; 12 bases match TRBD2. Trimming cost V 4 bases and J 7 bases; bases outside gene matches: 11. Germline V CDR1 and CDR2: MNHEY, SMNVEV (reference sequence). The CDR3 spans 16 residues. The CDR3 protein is CASSSRLAGVHNEQYF. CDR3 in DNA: TGTGCCAGCAGTTCCCGACTAGCGGGGGTACACAATGAGCAGTACTTC.

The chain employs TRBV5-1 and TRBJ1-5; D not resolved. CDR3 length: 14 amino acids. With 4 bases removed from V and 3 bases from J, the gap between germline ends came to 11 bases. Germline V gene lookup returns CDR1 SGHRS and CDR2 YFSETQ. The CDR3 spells CASSVDGYNQPQHF. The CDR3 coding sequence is TGCGCCAGCAGCGTGGACGGATACAATCAGCCCCAGCATTTT.

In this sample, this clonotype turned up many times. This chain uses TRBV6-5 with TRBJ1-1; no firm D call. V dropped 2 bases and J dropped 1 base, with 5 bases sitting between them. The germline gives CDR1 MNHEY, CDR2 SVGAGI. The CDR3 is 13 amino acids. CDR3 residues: CASSYGQNTEAFF. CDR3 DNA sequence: TGTGCCAGCAGTTACGGGCAGAACACTGAAGCTTTCTTT.

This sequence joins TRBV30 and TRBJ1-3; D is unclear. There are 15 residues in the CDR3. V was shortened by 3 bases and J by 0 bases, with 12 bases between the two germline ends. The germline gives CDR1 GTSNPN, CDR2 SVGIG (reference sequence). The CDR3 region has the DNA TGTGCCTGGAGGAAGAAGGGTGACTCTGGAAACACCATATATTTT. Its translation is CAWRKKGDSGNTIYF.

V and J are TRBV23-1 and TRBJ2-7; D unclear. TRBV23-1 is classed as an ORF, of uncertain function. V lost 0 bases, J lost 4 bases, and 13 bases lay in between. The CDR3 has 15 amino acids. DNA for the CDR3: TGCGCCAGCAGTCAATCCGCAGGCCGAGTTTACGAGCAGTACTTC. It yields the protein CASSQSAGRVYEQYF.

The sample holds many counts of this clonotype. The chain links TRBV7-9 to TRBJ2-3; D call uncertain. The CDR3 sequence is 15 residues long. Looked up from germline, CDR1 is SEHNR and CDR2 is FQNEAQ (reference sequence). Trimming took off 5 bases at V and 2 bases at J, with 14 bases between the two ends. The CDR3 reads CASSHGIPPTDTQYF. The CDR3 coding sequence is TGTGCCAGCAGCCATGGAATTCCGCCCACAGATACGCAGTATTTT.

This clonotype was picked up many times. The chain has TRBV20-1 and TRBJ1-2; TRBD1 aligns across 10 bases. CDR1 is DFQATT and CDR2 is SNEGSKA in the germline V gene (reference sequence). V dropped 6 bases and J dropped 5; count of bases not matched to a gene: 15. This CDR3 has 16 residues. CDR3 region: CSAISDRGHQGYGYTF. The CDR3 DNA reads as TGCAGTGCCATTTCTGACAGGGGGCACCAAGGATATGGCTACACCTTC.

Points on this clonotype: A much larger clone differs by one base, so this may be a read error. This chain's CDR3 is CASRSGRTGRIQYF. CDR3 DNA: TGTGCCAGCAGGTCTGGACGAACCGGTCGGATTCAGTACTTC. V usage is TRBV11-2 and J usage is TRBJ2-7; D ambiguous. V lost 6 bases to trimming and J lost 10 bases, with 22 bases between them. CDR1 is SGHAT, CDR2 FQNNGV, per germline. CDR3 length: 14 residues.

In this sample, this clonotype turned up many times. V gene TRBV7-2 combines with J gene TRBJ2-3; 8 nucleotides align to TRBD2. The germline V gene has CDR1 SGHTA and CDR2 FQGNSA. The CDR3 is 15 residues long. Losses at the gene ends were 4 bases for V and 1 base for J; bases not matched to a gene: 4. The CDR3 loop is CASSSRAGGTDTQYF. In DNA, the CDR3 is TGTGCCAGCAGCTCCCGAGCGGGGGGCACAGATACGCAGTATTTT. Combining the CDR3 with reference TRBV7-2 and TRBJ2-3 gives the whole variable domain GAGVSQSPSNKVTEKGKDVELRCDPISGHTALYWYRQSLGQGLEFLIYFQGNSAPDKSGLPSDRFSAERTGGSVSTLTIQRTQQEDSAVYLCASSSRAGGTDTQYFGPGTRLTVL.

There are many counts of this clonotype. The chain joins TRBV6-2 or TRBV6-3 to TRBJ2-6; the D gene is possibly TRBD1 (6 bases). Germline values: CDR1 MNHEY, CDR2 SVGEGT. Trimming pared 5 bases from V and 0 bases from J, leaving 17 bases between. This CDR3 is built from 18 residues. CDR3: CASSRRGQTISGANVLTF. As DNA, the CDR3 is TGTGCCAGCAGTCGCAGAGGACAGACTATCTCTGGGGCCAACGTCCTGACTTTC.

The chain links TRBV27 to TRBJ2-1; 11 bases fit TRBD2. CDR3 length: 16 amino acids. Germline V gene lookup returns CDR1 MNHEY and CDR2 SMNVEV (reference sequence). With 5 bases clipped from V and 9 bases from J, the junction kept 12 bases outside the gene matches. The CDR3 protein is CASSPWTSGPASEQFF. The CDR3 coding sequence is TGTGCCAGCAGTCCCTGGACTAGCGGGCCGGCGAGTGAGCAGTTCTTC.

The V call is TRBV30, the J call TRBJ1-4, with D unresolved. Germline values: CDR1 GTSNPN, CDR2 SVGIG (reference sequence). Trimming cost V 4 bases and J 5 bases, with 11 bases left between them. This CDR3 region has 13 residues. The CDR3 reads CAWTGNTNEKLFF. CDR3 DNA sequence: TGTGCCTGGACGGGGAATACAAATGAAAAACTGTTTTTT.

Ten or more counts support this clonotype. The CDR3 is CASSARGLYNEQFF. CDR3 DNA: TGTGCCAGCAGTGCGCGGGGACTTTACAATGAGCAGTTCTTC. The rearrangement uses TRBV6-4 and TRBJ2-1; weak D call: TRBD2 (6 bases). Germline loops: CDR1 MRHNA, CDR2 SNTAGT. This CDR3 is built from 14 residues. Trimming shortened V by 4 bases and J by 4 bases, and 11 bases separated the two germline ends.

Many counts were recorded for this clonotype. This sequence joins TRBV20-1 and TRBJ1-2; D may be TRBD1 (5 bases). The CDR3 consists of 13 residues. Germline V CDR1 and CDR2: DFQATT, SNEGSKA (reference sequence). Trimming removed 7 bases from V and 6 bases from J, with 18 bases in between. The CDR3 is CSVSESGGDGYTF. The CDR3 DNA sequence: TGCAGTGTTTCAGAGAGCGGGGGGGATGGCTACACCTTC.

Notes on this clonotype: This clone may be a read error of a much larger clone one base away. The CDR3 is CASSYRTRGTEAFF. The CDR3 DNA sequence: TGTGCCAGCAGTTACCGGACGCGGGGCACTGAAGCTTTCTTT. J is TRBJ1-1 and V is TRBV6-2 or TRBV6-3; D gene ambiguous. This CDR3 region has 14 residues. The ends were cut back, 2 bases at V and 4 bases at J, with 11 bases in the middle. Per the germline V gene, CDR1 is MNHEY and CDR2 is SVGEGT.

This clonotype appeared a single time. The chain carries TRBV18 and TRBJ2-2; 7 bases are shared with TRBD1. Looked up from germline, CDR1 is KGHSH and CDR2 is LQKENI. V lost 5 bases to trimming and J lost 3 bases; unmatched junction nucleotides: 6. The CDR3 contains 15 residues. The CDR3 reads CASSFRQGHTGELFF. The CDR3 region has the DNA TGTGCCAGCTCATTCCGACAGGGACACACCGGGGAGCTGTTTTTT.

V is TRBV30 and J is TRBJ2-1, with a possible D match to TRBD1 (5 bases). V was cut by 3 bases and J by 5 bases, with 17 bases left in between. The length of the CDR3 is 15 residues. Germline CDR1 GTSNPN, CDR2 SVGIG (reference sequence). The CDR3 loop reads CAWRKGELSHNEQFF. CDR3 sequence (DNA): TGTGCCTGGAGAAAAGGGGAATTGTCTCACAATGAGCAGTTCTTC.

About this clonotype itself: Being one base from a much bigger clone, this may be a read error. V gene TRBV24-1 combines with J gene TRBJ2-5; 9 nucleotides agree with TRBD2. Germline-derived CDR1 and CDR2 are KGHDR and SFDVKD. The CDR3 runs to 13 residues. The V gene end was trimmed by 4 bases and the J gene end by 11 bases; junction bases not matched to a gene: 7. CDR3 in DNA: TGTGCCACCAGTGAATTAACTAGCGGGCGGCAGTACTTC. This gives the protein CATSELTSGRQYF.